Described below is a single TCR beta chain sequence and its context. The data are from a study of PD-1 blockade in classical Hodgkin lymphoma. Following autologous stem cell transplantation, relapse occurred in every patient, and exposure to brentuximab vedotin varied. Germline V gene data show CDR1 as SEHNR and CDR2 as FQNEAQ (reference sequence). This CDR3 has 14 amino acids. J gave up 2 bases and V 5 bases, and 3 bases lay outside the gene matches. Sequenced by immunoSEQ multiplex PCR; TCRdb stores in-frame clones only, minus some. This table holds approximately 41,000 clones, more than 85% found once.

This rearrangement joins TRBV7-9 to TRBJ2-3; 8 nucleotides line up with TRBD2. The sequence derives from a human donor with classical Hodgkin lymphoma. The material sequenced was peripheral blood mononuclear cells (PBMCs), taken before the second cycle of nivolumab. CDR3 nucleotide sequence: TGTGCCAGCAGCGGCGGGAGGTTCACAGATACGCAGTATTTT. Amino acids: CASSGGRFTDTQYF.